Below are 25 T cell receptor beta chains sequenced from a single sample in a study of T cell responses to AZD1222 COVID-19 vaccine. Some clones are missing from TCRdb's copy, which holds only in-frame ones; the method was immunoSEQ multiplex PCR. This sample has roughly 99,000 clones; 92% occur once, and the top ten carry 8% to 10%. Sequencing used peripheral blood, obtained 28 days after the second AZD1222 dose. These receptors were collected from an adult who received the AZD1222 COVID-19 vaccine.

The chain uses TRBV7-2 and TRBJ1-5; D not resolved. Trimming left V 1 base short and J 3 bases short, with 7 bases between. The CDR3 is 14 amino acids. The germline V gene has CDR1 SGHTA and CDR2 FQGNSA. This chain's CDR3 is CASSLGTFNQPQHF. CDR3 DNA: TGTGCCAGCAGCTTAGGGACCTTCAATCAGCCCCAGCATTTT.

This rearrangement joins TRBV28 to TRBJ2-7; 10 bases are shared with TRBD1. Germline assignment: CDR1 MDHEN and CDR2 SYDVKM. The CDR3 extends over 13 amino acids. J lost 4 bases, V lost 6 bases, and 3 bases had no gene match. The CDR3 reads CASRGQGKYEQYF. In nucleotides, the CDR3 is TGTGCCAGCAGGGGACAGGGGAAATACGAGCAGTACTTC.

The chain uses TRBV5-1 and TRBJ2-5, with D possibly being TRBD2 (6 bases). From germline, CDR1 is SGHRS and CDR2 YFSETQ. The V end lost 1 base, the J end lost 0 bases, and 10 bases lay between the germline ends. The CDR3 runs to 15 residues. The CDR3 bases are TGCGCCAGCAGCTTGCCGTCTAGCGACCAAGAGACCCAGTACTTC. The encoded protein is CASSLPSSDQETQYF.

J is TRBJ1-1 and V is TRBV18; 8 nucleotides line up with TRBD1. V lost 0 bases, J lost 0 bases, and 3 bases stayed unmatched. The CDR3 runs 16 residues. Germline V lookup: CDR1 KGHSH, CDR2 LQKENI. This CDR3 is CASSPPGQGMNTEAFF. The CDR3 nucleotides read TGTGCCAGCTCACCACCCGGACAGGGTATGAACACTGAAGCTTTCTTT.

The CDR3 bases are TGTGCCAGCAGCGTATTACCGGACACCATATATTTT. Translated: CASSVLPDTIYF. The gene calls are TRBV9 and TRBJ1-3; no clear D gene. The germline gives CDR1 SGDLS, CDR2 YYNGEE. The CDR3 length is 12 residues. Trimming removed 1 base from V and 8 bases from J, with 7 bases in between.

The table lists this clone with a count of one. The chain is built from TRBV29-1 and TRBJ1-1; 7 nucleotides align to TRBD1. Germline V gene data show CDR1 as SQVTM and CDR2 as ANQGSEA. The CDR3 is 14 amino acids. V lost 7 bases to trimming and J lost 1 base; unmatched junction nucleotides: 9. In DNA, the CDR3 is TGCAGCGCCCGTGGGGGGACAGCGAACACTGAAGCTTTCTTT. Protein sequence: CSARGGTANTEAFF.

The chain has TRBV4-2 and TRBJ1-5, with D possibly matching TRBD1 (6 bases). The CDR3 loop spans 16 amino acids. The V gene lost 0 bases and the J gene lost 2 bases, with 11 bases spanning the gap. Germline loops: CDR1 LGHNA, CDR2 YNFKEQ. The CDR3 loop reads CASSQEGAGGNQPQHF. The CDR3 region has the DNA TGTGCCAGCAGCCAAGAAGGGGCAGGGGGCAATCAGCCCCAGCATTTT.

The V gene is TRBV18, the J gene TRBJ2-5; 7 bases align to TRBD2. Germline-derived CDR1 and CDR2 are KGHSH and LQKENI. This CDR3 has 14 amino acids. Germline trimming cut 2 bases from V and 5 bases from J; bases unmatched to any gene: 5. CDR3 DNA: TGTGCCAGCTCACCAGCTAGCGGAGAGGAGACCCAGTACTTC. Amino acids: CASSPASGEETQYF.

The chain combines TRBV9 with TRBJ2-6; 7 bases map to TRBD1. The CDR3 covers 19 residues. Trimming at V came to 3 bases and at J to 3 bases, leaving 15 bases not matched to a gene. Germline V gives CDR1 SGDLS, CDR2 YYNGEE. DNA of the CDR3: TGTGCCAGCAGCGAGGCACTGGGACAGAGGTTGGGTGGGGCCAACGTCCTGACTTTC. Its translation: CASSEALGQRLGGANVLTF.

The gene calls are TRBV7-9 and TRBJ2-3, with D unresolved. CDR3 length: 13 residues. In germline, CDR1 is SEHNR, CDR2 FQNEAQ (reference sequence). The V and J ends lost 2 bases and 4 bases respectively, with 7 bases between them. Written as DNA, the CDR3 is TGTGCCAGCAGCTTACGCCTGGCAGATACGCAGTATTTT. This encodes CASSLRLADTQYF.

The chain combines TRBV9 with TRBJ2-3, with 9 bases identical to TRBD2. The V and J ends lost 0 bases and 0 bases, in that order; junction bases with no gene match: 2. Germline V gives CDR1 SGDLS, CDR2 YYNGEE. The CDR3 is 16 residues long. The CDR3 sequence is CASSVVTSGSTDTQYF. CDR3 coding DNA: TGTGCCAGCAGCGTAGTAACTAGCGGGAGCACAGATACGCAGTATTTT.

This chain connects TRBV4-1 to TRBJ2-1; no definite D call. The germline gives CDR1 MGHRA, CDR2 YSYEKL. This CDR3 region has 15 residues. V was cut by 5 bases and J by 0 bases, with 11 bases left in between. The CDR3 DNA follows: TGCGCCAGCAGCAGCCTGACGGTCTCCTACAATGAGCAGTTCTTC. This codes for CASSSLTVSYNEQFF.

At least ten counts were recorded for this clone. The chain is built from TRBV11-1 and TRBJ2-3; 8 bases align to TRBD2. The germline CDR1 and CDR2 sequences are SGHAT and FQDESV (reference sequence). The CDR3 length is 15 residues. Germline trimming cut 3 bases from V and 3 bases from J; bases unmatched to any gene: 5. The DNA of the CDR3 is TGTGCCAGCAGCTTTGGAGCGGGGGAGACAGATACGCAGTATTTT. Amino acid sequence: CASSFGAGETDTQYF. Variable domain in full (rest from reference TRBV11-1 and TRBJ2-3): EAEVAQSPRYKITEKSQAVAFWCDPISGHATLYWYRQILGQGPELLVQFQDESVVDDSQLPKDRFSAERLKGVDSTLKIQPAELGDSAMYLCASSFGAGETDTQYFGPGTRLTVL.

The V call is TRBV5-8, the J call TRBJ1-2, with 9 bases lining up with TRBD1. From germline, CDR1 is SGHTS and CDR2 YDEGEE. This CDR3 is 14 amino acids long. The J segment lost 8 bases and the V segment lost 3 bases, leaving 8 bases of the junction unmatched. CDR3 sequence: CASSWGQGVRGYTF. CDR3 nucleotides: TGTGCCAGCAGCTGGGGACAGGGAGTACGGGGCTACACCTTC. Looking up the rest from reference TRBV5-8 and TRBJ1-2 gives the full variable domain: EAGVTQSPTHLIKTRGQQATLRCSPISGHTSVYWYQQALGLGLQFLLWYDEGEERNRGNFPPRFSGRQFPNYSSELNVNALELEDSALYLCASSWGQGVRGYTFGSGTRLTVV.

The chain couples TRBV25-1 to TRBJ2-7; D is uncertain. This CDR3 contains 13 residues. With 4 bases removed from V and 5 bases from J, the gap between germline ends came to 12 bases. The germline CDR1 and CDR2 sequences are MGHDK and SYGVNS. The CDR3 region has the DNA TGTGCCAGCAGTGGTCAGAATTCCCACGAGCAGTACTTC. Translation gives CASSGQNSHEQYF.

This sequence joins TRBV6-5 and TRBJ1-3; the D gene is possibly TRBD1 (5 bases). V lost 6 bases and J lost 4, with 13 bases in between. CDR1 and CDR2 from the germline V gene are MNHEY and SVGAGI. This CDR3 comprises 14 residues. The CDR3: CASRGGVTGNTIYF. In DNA, the CDR3 is TGTGCCAGCAGGGGGGGGGTAACCGGAAACACCATATATTTT.

This chain uses TRBV7-3 with TRBJ2-5; 7 nucleotides agree with TRBD1. The CDR3 has 15 amino acids. Germline CDR1 is SGHTA and CDR2 is FQGTGA. V trimming: 2 bases; J trimming: 2 bases; junction bases outside the gene matches: 5. The CDR3 is CASSLQGRGQETQYF. CDR3 DNA: TGTGCCAGCAGCTTACAAGGCAGGGGGCAAGAGACCCAGTACTTC.

V usage is TRBV2 and J usage is TRBJ1-2; D call uncertain. The CDR3 consists of 14 residues. V was clipped by 3 bases and J by 5 bases, with 13 bases between them. Germline V gene data show CDR1 as SNHLY and CDR2 as FYNNEI. The CDR3, as DNA: TGTGCCAGCAGTGAGATCCAGATCCATTATGGCTACACCTTC. This codes for CASSEIQIHYGYTF.

This chain joins TRBV19 and TRBJ1-5; D unclear. CDR3 size: 15 residues. The V end lost 5 bases, the J end lost 5 bases, and 16 bases lay between the germline ends. Germline CDR1 LNHDA, CDR2 SQIVND (reference sequence). CDR3 protein: CASSLGAPRHQPQHF. In nucleotides, the CDR3 is TGTGCCAGTAGTCTCGGTGCACCCAGGCATCAGCCCCAGCATTTT.

V usage is TRBV4-3 and J usage is TRBJ1-5, with D maybe TRBD1 (5 bases). V lost 0 bases and J 6 bases, leaving 12 bases between the germline ends. This CDR3 is built from 15 residues. Looked up from germline, CDR1 is LGHNA and CDR2 is YSLEER. CDR3 protein: CASSQEARGGQPQHF. The CDR3 coding sequence is TGCGCCAGCAGCCAAGAAGCGAGGGGTGGTCAGCCCCAGCATTTT.

V and J are TRBV10-3 and TRBJ2-7, with D maybe TRBD2 (5 bases). Germline CDR1 ENHRY, CDR2 SYGVKD. The germline V and J ends were trimmed by 6 bases and 3 bases, with 18 bases remaining between them. The CDR3 is 15 amino acids. The CDR3 region has the DNA TGTGCCATCAGCCAAGCCGAGACTACCTACTACGAGCAGTACTTC. This codes for CAISQAETTYYEQYF.

This chain connects TRBV4-3 to TRBJ1-4; TRBD1 agrees at 11 bases. The CDR3 has 15 amino acids. V trimming: 0 bases; J trimming: 9 bases; junction bases outside the gene matches: 3. CDR1 is LGHNA, CDR2 YSLEER, per germline. The CDR3 reads CASSQDTDRGQKLFF. CDR3 sequence (DNA): TGCGCCAGCAGCCAAGATACGGACAGGGGGCAAAAACTGTTTTTT.

CDR3 sequence reads: CASSERLGQGGQPQHF. For the CDR3, the DNA is TGTGCCAGTAGCGAGAGACTGGGACAGGGAGGACAGCCCCAGCATTTT. This rearrangement joins TRBV19 to TRBJ1-5, with 9 positions matching TRBD1. The ends lost 6 bases at V and 7 bases at J; junction bases unmatched: 13. This CDR3 region has 16 residues. From germline, CDR1 is LNHDA and CDR2 SQIVND (reference sequence).

The chain carries TRBV4-3 and TRBJ2-3, with D maybe TRBD2 (5 bases). Per the germline V gene, CDR1 is LGHNA and CDR2 is YSLEER. The CDR3 consists of 14 residues. The V end was cut by 2 bases, the J end by 2 bases, with 8 bases between. In nucleotides, the CDR3 is TGCGCCAGCAGCCAACAGCGGCACACAGATACGCAGTATTTT. Translating it yields CASSQQRHTDTQYF.

This sequence joins TRBV7-9 and TRBJ1-6; no definite D call. CDR3 length: 16 amino acids. Deletions cut 2 bases from V and 7 bases from J, with 15 bases between. The germline V gene encodes CDR1 SEHNR and CDR2 FQNEAQ (reference sequence). CDR3 loop: CASSLLLGMGNSPLHF. DNA of the CDR3: TGTGCCAGCAGCTTACTTCTCGGCATGGGGAATTCACCCCTCCACTTT.